These 10 T cell receptor beta chains were sequenced from one sample in a study of neurological immune-mediated disorders. TCRdb reprocessed the 5' RACE reads via MiXCR and lists one record per CDR3 protein. This sample has about 89,000 distinct CDR3 sequences, with 2% to 3% found just once. The sequenced sample was PBMCs. The receptors come from a young woman with multiple sclerosis.

This clonotype was seen repeatedly, ten times or more. The chain joins TRBV4-1 to TRBJ2-1; perhaps TRBD2 as D (5 bases). Deletions cut 1 base from V and 5 bases from J, with 15 bases between. Germline V gene sequence: CDR1 MGHRA, CDR2 YSYEKL. This CDR3 has 16 residues. The CDR3 sequence: CASSQVLEENDNEQFF. In DNA form, the CDR3 reads TGCGCCAGCAGCCAAGTGCTGGAGGAAAACGACAATGAGCAGTTCTTC.

At least ten counts were recorded for this clonotype. The CDR3 DNA follows: TGCAGCGTTCAAAATTCTAACCTTGACAGCTACGAGCAGTACTTC. Protein sequence: CSVQNSNLDSYEQYF. This chain joins TRBV29-1 and TRBJ2-7, with a tentative D call TRBD1 (5 bases). Germline loops: CDR1 SQVTM, CDR2 ANQGSEA. The length of the CDR3 is 15 residues. V lost 5 bases and J 3 bases, leaving 20 bases between the germline ends.

At least ten counts were recorded for this clonotype. The genes are TRBV7-9 and TRBJ1-1; 8 bases are a match to TRBD1. There are 14 residues in the CDR3. The trim removed 1 base at V and 8 bases at J, leaving 6 bases unmatched. Looked up from germline, CDR1 is SEHNR and CDR2 is FQNEAQ (reference sequence). The CDR3 sequence is CASSLVQGAKEAFF. The CDR3 DNA reads TGTGCCAGCAGCTTAGTGCAGGGGGCGAAGGAAGCTTTCTTT.

This clonotype was picked up many times. V and J are TRBV6-5 and TRBJ2-3, with D perhaps TRBD2 (6 bases). V was pared by 4 bases and J by 3 bases, with 14 bases between. CDR1 and CDR2 (germline): MNHEY, SVGAGI. This CDR3 contains 15 residues. The CDR3, as DNA: TGTGCCAGCAGTTTTTCCGGGACTGAGACAGATACGCAGTATTTT. Encoded protein: CASSFSGTETDTQYF.

Many counts were recorded for this clonotype. CDR3 in amino acids: CASSPNSRIGRNYGYTF. Here the CDR3 DNA reads TGTGCCAGCAGCCCTAACTCGAGGATAGGAAGGAACTATGGCTACACCTTC. V and J are TRBV12-3 or TRBV12-4 and TRBJ1-2; no definite D call. This CDR3 is 17 amino acids long. V dropped 6 bases and J dropped 2 bases, with 22 bases sitting between them.

This clonotype was observed at least ten times. V and J are TRBV5-1 and TRBJ2-1; no reliable D call. The CDR3 totals 14 residues. V lost 0 bases and J 3 bases, leaving 7 bases between the germline ends. From germline, CDR1 is SGHRS and CDR2 YFSETQ. The CDR3 loop is CASSLEGYYNEQFF. CDR3 coding DNA: TGCGCCAGCAGCTTGGAGGGCTACTACAATGAGCAGTTCTTC.

This clonotype was detected a few times. The chain recombines TRBV6-2 or TRBV6-3 with TRBJ2-2; the D is unclear. Germline CDR1 is MNHEY and CDR2 is SVGEGT. The CDR3 consists of 14 residues. Trimming removed 6 bases from V and 2 bases from J, with 10 bases in between. This CDR3 reads CASRRLENTGELFF. DNA for the CDR3: TGTGCCAGCAGGCGTCTAGAAAACACCGGGGAGCTGTTTTTT.

The sample holds many counts of this clonotype. The chain joins TRBV5-1 to TRBJ2-6; D not resolved. This CDR3 region has 16 residues. The V gene's germline CDR1 is SGHRS and CDR2 YFSETQ. V lost 2 bases to trimming and J lost 0 bases, with 9 bases between them. The CDR3 sequence: CASSFGSLSGANVLTF. CDR3 bases: TGCGCCAGCAGCTTTGGCAGCCTCTCTGGGGCCAACGTCCTGACTTTC.

There are many counts of this clonotype. The chain has TRBV6-2 or TRBV6-3 and TRBJ1-5; 7 bases line up with TRBD1. Germline V CDR1 and CDR2: MNHEY, SVGEGT. V lost 6 bases to trimming and J lost 4 bases; unmatched junction nucleotides: 9. The CDR3 totals 15 residues. The CDR3: CASSFDRVPNQPQHF. DNA of the CDR3: TGTGCCAGCAGCTTCGACAGGGTGCCGAATCAGCCCCAGCATTTT.

This clonotype showed up many times. The chain is built from TRBV25-1 and TRBJ1-2; tentative D call: TRBD1 (5 bases). Germline CDR1 reads MGHDK; CDR2 reads SYGVNS. The CDR3 loop spans 13 amino acids. The V gene lost 3 bases and the J gene lost 7 bases, with 12 bases spanning the gap. CDR3 coding DNA: TGTGCCAGCAGTGATCAAGGGGCGTTTGGCTACACCTTC. It codes for CASSDQGAFGYTF.